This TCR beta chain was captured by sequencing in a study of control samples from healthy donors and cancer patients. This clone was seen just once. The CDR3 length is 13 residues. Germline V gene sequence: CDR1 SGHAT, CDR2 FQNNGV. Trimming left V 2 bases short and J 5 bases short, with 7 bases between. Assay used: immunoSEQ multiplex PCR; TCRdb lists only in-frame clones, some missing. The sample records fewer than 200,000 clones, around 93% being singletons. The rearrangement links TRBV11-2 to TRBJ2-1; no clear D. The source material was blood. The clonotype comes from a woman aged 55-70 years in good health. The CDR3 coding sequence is TGTGCCAGCAGCTTAAGGCCCAACAATGAGCAGTTCTTC. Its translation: CASSLRPNNEQFF.